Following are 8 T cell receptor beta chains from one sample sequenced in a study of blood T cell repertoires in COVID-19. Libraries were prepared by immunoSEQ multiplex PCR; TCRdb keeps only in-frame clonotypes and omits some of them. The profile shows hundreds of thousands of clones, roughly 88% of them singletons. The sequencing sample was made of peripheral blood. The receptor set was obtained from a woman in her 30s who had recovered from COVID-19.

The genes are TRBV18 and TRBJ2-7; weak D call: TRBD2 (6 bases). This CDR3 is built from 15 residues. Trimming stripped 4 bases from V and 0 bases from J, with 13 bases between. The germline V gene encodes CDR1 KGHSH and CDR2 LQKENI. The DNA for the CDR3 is TGTGCCAGCTCACTCGTCGGGGGTAGCTCCTACGAGCAGTACTTC. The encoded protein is CASSLVGGSSYEQYF.

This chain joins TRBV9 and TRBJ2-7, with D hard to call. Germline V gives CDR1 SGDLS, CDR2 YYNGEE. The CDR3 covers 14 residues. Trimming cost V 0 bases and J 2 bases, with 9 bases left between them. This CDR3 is CASSVEDITYEQYF. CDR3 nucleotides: TGTGCCAGCAGCGTAGAAGACATAACCTACGAGCAGTACTTC. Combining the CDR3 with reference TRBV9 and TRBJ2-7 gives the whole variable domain DSGVTQTPKHLITATGQRVTLRCSPRSGDLSVYWYQQSLDQGLQFLIQYYNGEERAKGNILERFSAQQFPDLHSELNLSSLELGDSALYFCASSVEDITYEQYFGPGTRLTVT.

The CDR3 sequence: CASSFTGGRSTDTQYF. The CDR3 DNA follows: TGTGCCAGCAGTTTCACAGGGGGCAGAAGCACAGATACGCAGTATTTT. V usage is TRBV28 and J usage is TRBJ2-3, with 9 bases matching TRBD1. CDR1 MDHEN and CDR2 SYDVKM come from the germline V gene. V dropped 3 bases and J dropped 0; count of bases not matched to a gene: 4. The CDR3 has 16 residues. Filled out from reference TRBV28 and TRBJ2-3, the complete variable domain reads DVKVTQSSRYLVKRTGEKVFLECVQDMDHENMFWYRQDPGLGLRLIYFSYDVKMKEKGDIPEGYSVSREKKERFSLILESASTNQTSMYLCASSFTGGRSTDTQYFGPGTRLTVL.

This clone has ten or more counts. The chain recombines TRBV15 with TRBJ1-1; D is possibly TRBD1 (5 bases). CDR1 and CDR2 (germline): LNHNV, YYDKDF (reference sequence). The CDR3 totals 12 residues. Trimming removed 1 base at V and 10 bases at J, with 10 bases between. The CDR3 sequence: CATSRVRESAFF. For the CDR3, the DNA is TGTGCCACCAGCAGAGTCAGGGAATCAGCTTTCTTT.

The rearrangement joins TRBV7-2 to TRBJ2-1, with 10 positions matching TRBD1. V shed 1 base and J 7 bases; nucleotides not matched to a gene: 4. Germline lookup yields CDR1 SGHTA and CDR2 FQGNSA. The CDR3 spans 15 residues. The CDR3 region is CASSLEGQGWNEQFF. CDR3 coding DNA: TGTGCCAGCAGCTTAGAGGGACAGGGGTGGAATGAGCAGTTCTTC.

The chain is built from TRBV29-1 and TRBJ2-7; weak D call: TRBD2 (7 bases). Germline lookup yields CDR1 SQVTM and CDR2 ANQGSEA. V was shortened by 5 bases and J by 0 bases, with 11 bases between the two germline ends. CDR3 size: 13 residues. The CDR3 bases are TGCAGCGTTAGGCGGGGGCCCTCCTACGAGCAGTACTTC. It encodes CSVRRGPSYEQYF.

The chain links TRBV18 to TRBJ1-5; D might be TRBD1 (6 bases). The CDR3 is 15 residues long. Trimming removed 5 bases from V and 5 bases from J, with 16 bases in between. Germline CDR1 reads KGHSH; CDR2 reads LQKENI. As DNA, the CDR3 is TGTGCCAGCTCAAGAAACAGGGAGGGGGATCAGCCCCAGCATTTT. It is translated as CASSRNREGDQPQHF.

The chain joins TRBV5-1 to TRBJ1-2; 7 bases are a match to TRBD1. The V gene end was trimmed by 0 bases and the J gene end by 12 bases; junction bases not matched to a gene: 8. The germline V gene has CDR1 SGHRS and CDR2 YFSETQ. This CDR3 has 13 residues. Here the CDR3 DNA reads TGCGCCAGCAGCTTGGTTGGGCAGGGGGGACACACCTTC. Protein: CASSLVGQGGHTF.